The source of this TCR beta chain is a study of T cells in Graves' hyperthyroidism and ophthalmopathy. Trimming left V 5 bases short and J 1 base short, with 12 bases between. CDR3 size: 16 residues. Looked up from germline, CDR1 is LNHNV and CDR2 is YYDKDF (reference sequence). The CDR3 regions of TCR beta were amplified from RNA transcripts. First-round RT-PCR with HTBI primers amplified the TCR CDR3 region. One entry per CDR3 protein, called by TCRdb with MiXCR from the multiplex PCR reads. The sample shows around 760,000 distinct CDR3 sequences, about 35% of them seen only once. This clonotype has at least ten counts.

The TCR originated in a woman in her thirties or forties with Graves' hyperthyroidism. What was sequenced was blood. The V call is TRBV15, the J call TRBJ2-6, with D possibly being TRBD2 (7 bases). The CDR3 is CATSEGGGSGANVLTF. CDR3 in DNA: TGTGCCACCAGCGAGGGAGGGGGTTCTGGGGCCAACGTCCTGACTTTC. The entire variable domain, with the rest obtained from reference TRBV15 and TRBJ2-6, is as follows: DAMVIQNPRYQVTQFGKPVTLSCSQTLNHNVMYWYQQKSSQAPKLLFHYYDKDFNNEADTPDNFQSRRPNTSFCFLDIRSPGLGDTAMYLCATSEGGGSGANVLTFGAGSRLTVL.